This T cell receptor (beta chain) was identified in a study of response to subunit inactivated influenza vaccine. This clonotype was seen ten or more times. The antigen remains unidentified. General study results and limits: Few additional T cells are recruited per seasonal influenza vaccination, authors suggested.

This CDR3 has 16 amino acids. CDR1 and CDR2 from the germline V gene are SGHRS and YFSETQ. V shed 1 base and J 0 bases; nucleotides not matched to a gene: 5. TCRdb re-analysed the RT-PCR reads in MiXCR, keeping a single row per CDR3 protein. The sample includes a few hundred thousand distinct CDR3 sequences, about 10% of them seen just once. These records were also assigned to another study, of T cells expressing NK-cell markers. From that paper: Libraries used 5'RACE template switching adding universal primer site and UMIs. The TCR beta repertoires were obtained from sorted CD3+CD56+NKG2C+, CD3+CD56+NKG2C- and CD3+CD56-NKG2C+ T cells. A range of about 1.0-8% of CD8+ T cells consisted of dominant NKG2C+ clonotypes in about six donors. There remained a lack of clarity about HCMV specificity of expanded NKG2C+ T cell clones.

The chain is built from TRBV5-1 and TRBJ2-3, with 7 positions matching TRBD2. The sample was PBMCs from blood, taken on the day of vaccination. The source is a man aged 45-60 years who received an inactivated influenza vaccine. The chain's CDR3 is CASSLSSSGSTDTQYF. The CDR3 coding sequence is TGCGCCAGCAGCTTGTCAAGTAGCGGGAGCACAGATACGCAGTATTTT.